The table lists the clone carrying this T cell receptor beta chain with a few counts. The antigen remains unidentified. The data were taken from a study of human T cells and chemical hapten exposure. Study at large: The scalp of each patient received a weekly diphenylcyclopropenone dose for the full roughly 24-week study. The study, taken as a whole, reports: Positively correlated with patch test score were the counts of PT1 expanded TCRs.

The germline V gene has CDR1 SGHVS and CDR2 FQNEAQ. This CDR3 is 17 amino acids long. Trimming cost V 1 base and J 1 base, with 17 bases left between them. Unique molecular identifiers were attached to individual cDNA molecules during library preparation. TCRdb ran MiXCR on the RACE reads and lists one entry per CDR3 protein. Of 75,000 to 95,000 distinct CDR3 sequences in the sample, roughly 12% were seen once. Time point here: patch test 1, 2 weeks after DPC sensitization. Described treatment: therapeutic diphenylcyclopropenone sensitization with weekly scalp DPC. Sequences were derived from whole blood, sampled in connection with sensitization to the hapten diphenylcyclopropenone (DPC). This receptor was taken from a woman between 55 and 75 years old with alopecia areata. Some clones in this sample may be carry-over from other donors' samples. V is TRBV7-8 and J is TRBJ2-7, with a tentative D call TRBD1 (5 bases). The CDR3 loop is CASSLVGRSVWSYEQYF. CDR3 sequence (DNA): TGTGCCAGCAGCTTAGTGGGGCGGAGTGTCTGGTCCTACGAGCAGTACTTC. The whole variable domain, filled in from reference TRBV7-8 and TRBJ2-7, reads GAGVSQSPRYKVAKRGQDVALRCDPISGHVSLFWYQQALGQGPEFLTYFQNEAQLDKSGLPSDRFFAERPEGSVSTLKIQRTQQEDSAVYLCASSLVGRSVWSYEQYFGPGTRLTVT.